The entry below describes one T cell receptor beta chain. This specimen comes from a study of beta chain features in type 1 diabetes. The whole isolated RNA underwent reverse transcription, so sequencing captured expressed TCRB transcripts. Some clones are missing from TCRdb's copy, which holds only in-frame ones; the method was immunoSEQ multiplex PCR. The top ten hold 2% to 2.5% of the sample, which has 60,000 or so clones, about 55% seen once. V was cut by 1 base and J by 4 bases, with 14 bases left in between. The CDR3 is 16 residues long. Germline V gives CDR1 SGDLS, CDR2 YYNGEE. This TCR came from a woman aged 18-30 years in good health. The V gene is TRBV9, the J gene TRBJ2-2; D call uncertain. The specimen was Tregs from blood. CDR3 residues: CASSVSLRASTGELFF. CDR3 nucleotides: TGTGCCAGCAGCGTAAGCCTCCGAGCGAGCACCGGGGAGCTGTTTTTT.